Below are 26 T cell receptor beta chains sequenced from a single sample in a study of graft-versus-host responses after intestinal transplantation. To release intraepithelial and lamina propria lymphocytes, the graft tissue was processed. Repertoires were generated with immunoSEQ multiplex PCR, while TCRdb's copy carries only in-frame clones and drops some. The table records tens of thousands of clones, approximately 86% of them present only once. Sequencing used ileum tissue, obtained approximately 200 days after intestinal transplant. These receptors originate from a human patient who received an intestinal transplant, so some T cells may come from the graft donor.

The chain couples TRBV7-3 to TRBJ1-1, with a tentative D call TRBD1 (5 bases). Germline CDR1 reads SGHTA; CDR2 reads FQGTGA. V was clipped by 5 bases and J by 0 bases, with 10 bases between them. This CDR3 has 14 residues. This CDR3 reads CASSRDGMNTEAFF. In DNA form, the CDR3 reads TGTGCCAGCAGCCGGGACGGAATGAACACTGAAGCTTTCTTT.

The CDR3 region is CAGERTGSGANVLTF. CDR3 sequence (DNA): TGTGCCGGAGAGCGGACAGGTTCTGGGGCCAACGTCCTGACTTTC. This chain connects TRBV5-6 to TRBJ2-6; 7 bases line up with TRBD1. The V gene's germline CDR1 is SGHDT and CDR2 YYEEEE. The junction had 8 bases not matched to a gene; V was cut back by 10 bases and J by 1 base. The CDR3 is 15 amino acids.

The V gene is TRBV11-1, the J gene TRBJ2-7; D is possibly TRBD1 or TRBD2 (6 bases each). Germline V gene sequence: CDR1 SGHAT, CDR2 FQDESV (reference sequence). The V end lost 1 base, the J end lost 0 bases, and 10 bases lay between the germline ends. The CDR3 extends over 15 amino acids. CDR3 sequence (DNA): TGTGCCAGCAGCTTAGAAGGGGGGATCTCCTACGAGCAGTACTTC. Residues: CASSLEGGISYEQYF. Full variable domain (missing parts from reference TRBV11-1 and TRBJ2-7): EAEVAQSPRYKITEKSQAVAFWCDPISGHATLYWYRQILGQGPELLVQFQDESVVDDSQLPKDRFSAERLKGVDSTLKIQPAELGDSAMYLCASSLEGGISYEQYFGPGTRLTVT.

The chain employs TRBV28 and TRBJ2-3; 7 nucleotides agree with TRBD1. Germline V gene lookup returns CDR1 MDHEN and CDR2 SYDVKM. Trimming removed 10 bases from V and 6 bases from J; junction bases left unmatched: 13. This CDR3 has 14 amino acids. The CDR3 DNA reads TGTGCCATCCGGGGCACAGGGGTGCCCGATACGCAGTATTTT. Translating it yields CAIRGTGVPDTQYF.

This chain connects TRBV2 to TRBJ1-5; weak D call: TRBD1 (6 bases). CDR3 size: 15 residues. Germline loops: CDR1 SNHLY, CDR2 FYNNEI. V shed 3 bases and J shed 3 bases, with 12 bases lying between them. CDR3 DNA sequence: TGTGCCAGCAGTGATAGGGGGGGGCCCAATCAGCCCCAGCATTTT. It is translated as CASSDRGGPNQPQHF.

This clone was counted only a few times. The CDR3 coding sequence is TGCGCCAGCAGCTTGAAGTGGACAGGGGATACTGAAGCTTTCTTT. Protein sequence: CASSLKWTGDTEAFF. The V and J genes are TRBV5-1 and TRBJ1-1, with TRBD1 matching 9 bases. CDR3 length: 15 residues. Per the germline V gene, CDR1 is SGHRS and CDR2 is YFSETQ. V was pared by 1 base and J by 5 bases, with 6 bases of the junction left unmatched.

The chain employs TRBV7-8 and TRBJ1-1; D unclear. This CDR3 has 18 residues. The germline V gene has CDR1 SGHVS and CDR2 FQNEAQ. V lost 0 bases and J lost 1, with 18 bases in between. CDR3 DNA sequence: TGTGCCAGCAGCTTAGCCGGCTCCTTTGAGTTCGGGAACACTGAAGCTTTCTTT. This sequence encodes CASSLAGSFEFGNTEAFF.

The chain joins TRBV7-2 to TRBJ2-7, with 12 positions matching TRBD2. CDR1 is SGHTA and CDR2 is FQGNSA in the germline V gene. Unmatched junction bases numbered 6, after V lost 5 bases and J lost 4 bases. This CDR3 contains 15 residues. The CDR3 spells CASSLGTSGFYEQYF. The CDR3 nucleotides are TGTGCCAGCAGCCTGGGGACTAGCGGGTTTTACGAGCAGTACTTC.

The rearrangement links TRBV11-2 to TRBJ2-3, with 11 bases matching TRBD2. V was clipped by 5 bases and J by 0 bases; unmatched bases: 4. This CDR3 is 16 amino acids long. Germline V gene sequence: CDR1 SGHAT, CDR2 FQNNGV. The CDR3 region has the DNA TGTGCCAGCAGCCCCTGGACTAGCGGGAGCACAGATACGCAGTATTTT. Its protein is CASSPWTSGSTDTQYF.

The gene calls are TRBV18 and TRBJ2-5, with D uncertain. In germline, CDR1 is KGHSH, CDR2 LQKENI. V was shortened by 1 base and J by 2 bases, with 11 bases between the two germline ends. This CDR3 is built from 15 residues. CDR3 amino acids: CASSPLSVAQETQYF. The CDR3, as DNA: TGTGCCAGCTCACCACTGTCTGTCGCTCAAGAGACCCAGTACTTC.

The chain employs TRBV7-6 and TRBJ2-7, with D tentatively TRBD1 or TRBD2 (7 bases each). Germline-derived CDR1 and CDR2 are SGHVS and FNYEAQ. Trimming took off 5 bases at V and 3 bases at J, with 17 bases between the two ends. The CDR3 runs 15 residues. Here the CDR3 DNA reads TGTGCCAGCAGCCCCAGGGGGGGGCTGATCTACGAGCAGTACTTC. Amino acid sequence: CASSPRGGLIYEQYF.

The chain employs TRBV11-3 and TRBJ2-1; tentative D call: TRBD2 (7 bases). V was trimmed by 2 bases and J by 3 bases, leaving 14 bases between them. The CDR3 sequence is 16 residues long. Germline assignment: CDR1 SGHNT and CDR2 YENEEA. This chain's CDR3 is CASSLRGEGGYNEQFF. CDR3 coding DNA: TGTGCCAGCAGCTTAAGGGGGGAGGGGGGCTACAATGAGCAGTTCTTC. The whole variable domain, remainder taken from reference TRBV11-3 and TRBJ2-1, is EAGVVQSPRYKIIEKKQPVAFWCNPISGHNTLYWYLQNLGQGPELLIRYENEEAVDDSQLPKDRFSAERLKGVDSTLKIQPAELGDSAVYLCASSLRGEGGYNEQFFGPGTRLTVL.

This sequence joins TRBV7-8 and TRBJ2-6; the D gene is possibly TRBD1 (6 bases). This CDR3 has 16 amino acids. Trimming took 5 bases from V and 0 from J, leaving 11 bases between them. The V gene's germline CDR1 is SGHVS and CDR2 FQNEAQ. The CDR3 spells CASSLDRSSGANVLTF. CDR3 DNA: TGTGCCAGCAGCCTCGACAGGAGCTCTGGGGCCAACGTCCTGACTTTC.

V gene TRBV4-1 combines with J gene TRBJ2-7; 7 bases agree with TRBD1. With V trimmed by 1 base and J by 1 base, 1 base remained unmatched. CDR3 size: 14 residues. The germline CDR1 and CDR2 sequences are MGHRA and YSYEKL. This chain's CDR3 is CASSQGDSSYEQYF. In DNA form, the CDR3 reads TGCGCCAGCAGCCAAGGGGACAGTTCCTACGAGCAGTACTTC.

The V gene is TRBV28, the J gene TRBJ2-1, with a weak D call TRBD2 (6 bases). The ends were cut back, 5 bases at V and 4 bases at J, with 15 bases in the middle. This CDR3 has 15 residues. Per the germline V gene, CDR1 is MDHEN and CDR2 is SYDVKM. CDR3 coding DNA: TGTGCCAGCAGTGTTAGGAGGGCGGGTTACAATGAGCAGTTCTTC. This sequence encodes CASSVRRAGYNEQFF. Variable domain in full (rest from reference TRBV28 and TRBJ2-1): DVKVTQSSRYLVKRTGEKVFLECVQDMDHENMFWYRQDPGLGLRLIYFSYDVKMKEKGDIPEGYSVSREKKERFSLILESASTNQTSMYLCASSVRRAGYNEQFFGPGTRLTVL.

Only a few counts were recorded for this clone. The rearrangement uses TRBV5-4 and TRBJ2-7; unclear D gene. The CDR3 spans 14 residues. The V end lost 4 bases, the J end lost 6 bases, and 17 bases lay between the germline ends. Germline V gene sequence: CDR1 SGHNT, CDR2 YYREEE (reference sequence). The CDR3 coding sequence is TGTGCCAGCAGCCCACGGTCCCGAGGTCGCGAGCAGTACTTC. Its protein product is CASSPRSRGREQYF. Variable domain in full (rest from reference TRBV5-4 and TRBJ2-7): ETGVTQSPTHLIKTRGQQVTLRCSSQSGHNTVSWYQQALGQGPQFIFQYYREEENGRGNFPPRFSGLQFPNYSSELNVNALELDDSALYLCASSPRSRGREQYFGPGTRLTVT.

The V call is TRBV10-3, the J call TRBJ2-2; D is unclear. The V gene lost 3 bases and the J gene lost 3 bases, with 2 bases spanning the gap. This CDR3 has 12 amino acids. Germline V CDR1 and CDR2: ENHRY, SYGVKD. CDR3 nucleotides: TGTGCCATCAGTGATTACACCGGGGAGCTGTTTTTT. It is translated as CAISDYTGELFF.

This clone was recorded once. The chain carries TRBV28 and TRBJ2-7, with 7 bases aligning to TRBD1. Per the germline V gene, CDR1 is MDHEN and CDR2 is SYDVKM. J was trimmed by 1 base and V by 4 bases; bases with no gene match: 4. The CDR3 runs to 14 residues. CDR3: CASSWTGISYEQYF. The CDR3, as DNA: TGTGCCAGCAGTTGGACAGGTATATCCTACGAGCAGTACTTC.

V is TRBV21-1 and J is TRBJ1-4; TRBD1 is the table's D call, not checked against the DNA. TRBV21-1 has pseudogene status. The CDR3 is 12 residues long. This CDR3 reads CASRDRGEKLFF. CDR3 sequence (DNA): TGTGCCAGCAGGGACAGAGGTGAAAAACTGTTTTTT.

This clone was seen just once. J is TRBJ2-3 and V is TRBV2, with D possibly matching TRBD2 (5 bases). The V end was cut by 3 bases, the J end by 0 bases, with 13 bases between. The CDR3 runs 16 residues. Per the germline V gene, CDR1 is SNHLY and CDR2 is FYNNEI. Written as DNA, the CDR3 is TGTGCCAGCAGTGATCCGCGGGTTATTAGCACAGATACGCAGTATTTT. Protein product: CASSDPRVISTDTQYF.

The chain carries TRBV9 and TRBJ2-5; the match to TRBD2 covers 10 bases. Per germline, CDR1 SGDLS and CDR2 YYNGEE. With 1 base clipped from V and 4 bases from J, the junction kept 4 bases outside the gene matches. The CDR3 length is 15 residues. The CDR3 loop reads CASSVTAGGPETQYF. In nucleotides, the CDR3 is TGTGCCAGCAGCGTAACAGCGGGAGGGCCAGAGACCCAGTACTTC.

The CDR3 coding sequence is TGTGCCAGCAGTCCAGAGGGCCAGGGGAATCAGCCCCAGCATTTT. Residues: CASSPEGQGNQPQHF. V gene TRBV28 combines with J gene TRBJ1-5; maybe TRBD1 (6 bases). Trimming took off 5 bases at V and 4 bases at J, with 15 bases between the two ends. The CDR3 consists of 15 residues. In germline, CDR1 is MDHEN, CDR2 SYDVKM.

DNA of the CDR3: TGTGCCAGCAGCCCACGGACAGGGACCCGCTCCTACGAGCAGTACTTC. Amino acid sequence: CASSPRTGTRSYEQYF. This chain links TRBV7-3 with TRBJ2-7; 8 bases are shared with TRBD1. There are 16 residues in the CDR3. Per germline, CDR1 SGHTA and CDR2 FQGTGA. The V gene end was trimmed by 5 bases and the J gene end by 0 bases; junction bases not matched to a gene: 9.

This clone was seen a few times. The gene calls are TRBV2 and TRBJ1-3; D gene ambiguous. V was trimmed by 6 bases and J by 4 bases, leaving 13 bases between them. Germline lookup yields CDR1 SNHLY and CDR2 FYNNEI. The CDR3 is 14 amino acids. CDR3: CASRDGLVGNTIYF. The CDR3 DNA reads TGTGCCAGCAGGGATGGACTGGTCGGAAACACCATATATTTT.

The count of this clone is one. This chain uses TRBV11-3 with TRBJ2-5; 7 positions agree with TRBD2. This CDR3 contains 15 residues. Germline trimming cut 5 bases from V and 1 base from J; bases unmatched to any gene: 7. Germline assignment: CDR1 SGHNT and CDR2 YENEEA. The CDR3 sequence is CASSNGLVVQETQYF. CDR3 coding DNA: TGTGCCAGCAGCAACGGACTAGTCGTCCAAGAGACCCAGTACTTC.

This rearrangement joins TRBV5-1 to TRBJ2-5; D could derive from TRBD1 or TRBD2 (6 bases each). With 2 bases removed from V and 5 bases from J, the gap between germline ends came to 13 bases. From germline, CDR1 is SGHRS and CDR2 YFSETQ. The CDR3 is 14 amino acids. DNA for the CDR3: TGCGCCAGCAGCTTTTTCGGGGGCGCGGAGACCCAGTACTTC. This gives the protein CASSFFGGAETQYF.